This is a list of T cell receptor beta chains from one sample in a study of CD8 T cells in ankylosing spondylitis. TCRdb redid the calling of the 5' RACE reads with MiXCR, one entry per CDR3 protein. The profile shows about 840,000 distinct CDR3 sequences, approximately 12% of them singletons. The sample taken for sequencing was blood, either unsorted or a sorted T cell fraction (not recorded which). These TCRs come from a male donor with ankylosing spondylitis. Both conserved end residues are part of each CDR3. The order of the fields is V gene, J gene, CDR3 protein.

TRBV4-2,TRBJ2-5,CASSLGGGPQETQYF
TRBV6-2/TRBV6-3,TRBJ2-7,CASTLGRSSYEQYF
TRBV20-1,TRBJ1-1,CSATEGGNTEAFF
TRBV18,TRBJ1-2,CASSPGQAPYYGYTF
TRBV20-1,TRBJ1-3,CSARDVRFGNTIYF
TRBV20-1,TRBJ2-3,CSPKGFSGDTQYF
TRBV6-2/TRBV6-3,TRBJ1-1,CASGSTEAFF
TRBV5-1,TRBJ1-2,CASSRNPLQGLGGYTF
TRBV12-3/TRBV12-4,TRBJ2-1,CASSLVVFFGNEQFF
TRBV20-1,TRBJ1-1,CSARGQVVWEAFF
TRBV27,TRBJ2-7,CASSPLQRVYEQYF
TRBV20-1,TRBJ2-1,CSARRQGDYNEQFF
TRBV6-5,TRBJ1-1,CASSYYPDRVTEAFF
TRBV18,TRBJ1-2,CASSPPERNGYTF
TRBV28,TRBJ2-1,CASKGRGRDEQFF
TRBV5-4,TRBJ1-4,CASSRGRNNEKLFF
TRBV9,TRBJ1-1,CASSISVNTEAFF
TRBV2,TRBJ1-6,CASRLGDNSPLHF
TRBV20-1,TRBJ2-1,CSAYRDYSNEQFF
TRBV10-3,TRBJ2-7,CAISYSREVAYEQYF
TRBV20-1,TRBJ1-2,CSARPTTQGVYGYTF
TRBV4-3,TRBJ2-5,CASSQDISGVGETQYF
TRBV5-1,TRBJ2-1,CASSLWGRDEQFF
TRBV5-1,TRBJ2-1,CASRPSSSSYNEQFF
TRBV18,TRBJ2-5,CASSTFSLQETQYF
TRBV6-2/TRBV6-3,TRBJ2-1,CASLSRASGRKQFF
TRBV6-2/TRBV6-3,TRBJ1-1,CASSYPGQRIMNTEAFF
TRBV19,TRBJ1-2,CASSSLDRGRDGYTF
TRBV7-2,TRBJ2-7,CASSLQTGYEQYF
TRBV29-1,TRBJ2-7,CSVVGWSGQGGIEQYF
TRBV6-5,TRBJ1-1,CASSNRALREAFF
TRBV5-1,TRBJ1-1,CASSLHVRVNTEAFF